The sequence of this T cell receptor (beta chain) was determined in a study of shared clonotypes between healthy human individuals. V dropped 3 bases and J dropped 5 bases, with 14 bases sitting between them. The germline gives CDR1 MNHEY, CDR2 SMNVEV (reference sequence). The CDR3 contains 15 residues. Assay used: immunoSEQ multiplex PCR; TCRdb lists only in-frame clones, some missing. The sample records around 1.6 million clones, roughly 98% being singletons. The source is a man aged 25-40 years in good health. The sequenced sample consisted of naive CD4+ T cells sorted from blood. The subset was: CD45RA+ positively selected. The genes are TRBV27 and TRBJ1-5; D gene unclear. This chain's CDR3 is CASSLRPGGDQPQHF. In nucleotides, the CDR3 is TGTGCCAGCAGTTTGCGGCCGGGAGGAGATCAGCCCCAGCATTTT.